This T cell receptor beta chain was recovered during a study of chemoradiotherapy in HPV16-positive cancers. The overall study: Functional T-cell assays on two HPV16-positive patients' cells defined candidate HPV-specific clones and common TCR motifs. Broader study findings: The functional HPV-specific definition rests on just a couple of HPV16-positive patients. HPV-responsive T-cell expansion during chemoradiotherapy was linked to improved recurrence-free survival in HPV16-positive patients.

Samples were taken several times over chemoradiotherapy. The protocol was immunoSEQ multiplex PCR, while the TCRdb copy is restricted to in-frame clones and leaves out a portion. The repertoire consists of about 12,000 clones, with around 87% occurring once and the leading ten covering more than 5.5%. About this clone: The antigen remains unidentified.

Per germline, CDR1 GTSNPN and CDR2 SVGIG (reference sequence). Trimming pared 5 bases from V and 2 bases from J, leaving 25 bases between. CDR3 length: 18 amino acids. The chain carries TRBV30 and TRBJ1-5; a possible D gene is TRBD1 (5 bases). The TCR comes from a human donor with HPV-associated anogenital cancer. Sequencing used blood, obtained from a patient who underwent chemoradiotherapy. The CDR3 sequence: CAWDPGPGLGRGNQPQHF. The CDR3 nucleotides read TGTGCCTGGGACCCGGGACCGGGGTTGGGAAGGGGCAATCAGCCCCAGCATTTT.